The 30 T cell receptor beta chains below come from one sample, sequenced in a study of blood T cells in healthy people across ages. A J-beta primer mix and a sample-barcoded 5' primer were used in a second PCR of roughly 7 to 12 cycles. TCRdb fed the 5' RACE reads into MiXCR, producing one record per CDR3 protein. The sample shows around 900,000 distinct CDR3 sequences, 45% to 60% of them seen only once. Sequencing was done on a sample of blood. The source is a woman aged 55-75 years in good health.

The chain has TRBV14 and TRBJ2-1, with D tentatively TRBD2 (6 bases). V shed 5 bases and J shed 11 bases, with 10 bases lying between them. This CDR3 region has 11 residues. Per germline, CDR1 SGHDN and CDR2 FVKESK. The CDR3 sequence is CASSEGGKQFF. CDR3 DNA sequence: TGTGCCAGCAGCGAAGGCGGGAAGCAGTTCTTC.

This clonotype was seen more than once but under ten times. J is TRBJ2-1 and V is TRBV20-1, with a possible D match to TRBD2 (6 bases). The CDR3 length is 14 residues. Germline values: CDR1 DFQATT, CDR2 SNEGSKA (reference sequence). V lost 3 bases and J lost 0, with 9 bases in between. CDR3 sequence reads: CSASRESSYNEQFF. Written as DNA, the CDR3 is TGCAGTGCTAGTCGGGAGAGCTCCTACAATGAGCAGTTCTTC.

V is TRBV21-1 and J is TRBJ2-6; the D segment call TRBD1 is taken from the table without a DNA check. TRBV21-1 is noted as a pseudogene. This CDR3 spans 17 amino acids. CDR3 protein: CASSARDHTFGANVLTF. For the CDR3, the DNA is TGTGCCAGCAGCGCCCGGGACCACACGTTTGGGGCCAACGTCCTGACTTTC.

The J gene is TRBJ1-2, the V gene TRBV11-1, with a tentative D call TRBD1 (5 bases). The V gene lost 5 bases and the J gene lost 7 bases, with 20 bases spanning the gap. The CDR3 contains 15 residues. From germline, CDR1 is SGHAT and CDR2 FQDESV (reference sequence). The CDR3: CASSLGQAQMAGYTF. CDR3 DNA: TGTGCCAGCAGCCTGGGGCAGGCCCAGATGGCTGGCTACACCTTC.

This chain uses TRBV2 with TRBJ2-2, with TRBD1 as a possible D gene (5 bases). The V end lost 4 bases, the J end lost 4 bases, and 10 bases lay between the germline ends. Germline CDR1 is SNHLY and CDR2 is FYNNEI. The CDR3 totals 14 residues. The CDR3 DNA sequence: TGTGCCAGCAGTGTCCAGGGCATCACCGGGGAGCTGTTTTTT. It codes for CASSVQGITGELFF.

V is TRBV7-2 and J is TRBJ2-3; 7 nucleotides line up with TRBD2. The CDR3 runs to 16 residues. The V and J ends lost 5 bases and 2 bases, in that order; junction bases with no gene match: 10. Germline V CDR1 and CDR2: SGHTA, FQGNSA. CDR3 DNA: TGTGCCAGCAGCCCAGTAGTGGGAGGGTACACAGATACGCAGTATTTT. Translation gives CASSPVVGGYTDTQYF.

The chain has TRBV12-3 or TRBV12-4 and TRBJ2-7, with 7 bases matching TRBD1. The better agreement between TRBJ2-1 and the DNA end casts doubt on the J call. The CDR3 is 12 residues long. CDR3 sequence (DNA): TGTGCCAGCGGGACAGTCTCCTACGAGCAGTTCTTC. Its protein product is CASGTVSYEQFF.

CDR3 sequence (DNA): TGCGCCAGCAGTGAATGGCTAGGCGCGAACACTGAAGCTTTCTTT. It yields the protein CASSEWLGANTEAFF. This chain joins TRBV10-1 and TRBJ1-1; unclear D gene. The CDR3 is 15 amino acids. V was clipped by 3 bases and J by 1 base, with 12 bases between them. Germline loops: CDR1 WNHNN, CDR2 SYGVQD (reference sequence).

The CDR3 region is CASSYYMGQGFRADTQYF. For the CDR3, the DNA is TGTGCCAGCAGCTACTATATGGGACAGGGTTTTCGCGCAGATACGCAGTATTTT. The chain uses TRBV7-9 and TRBJ2-3; 9 nucleotides match TRBD1. The J segment lost 4 bases and the V segment lost 4 bases, leaving 15 bases of the junction unmatched. The CDR3 length is 18 residues. Germline V gene lookup returns CDR1 SEHNR and CDR2 FQNEAQ (reference sequence).

There are a few counts of this clonotype. The CDR3 spells CASSLTTGETEAFF. CDR3 DNA: TGTGCCAGCAGTTTAACGACAGGGGAGACTGAAGCTTTCTTT. This chain connects TRBV27 to TRBJ1-1; 8 bases fit TRBD1. Trimming at V came to 2 bases and at J to 5 bases, leaving 4 bases not matched to a gene. Germline V gene lookup returns CDR1 MNHEY and CDR2 SMNVEV (reference sequence). The CDR3 is made up of 14 amino acids.

The chain uses TRBV12-3 or TRBV12-4 and TRBJ2-7; D is undetermined. This CDR3 is 13 amino acids long. Trimming took 3 bases from V and 3 from J, leaving 9 bases between them. CDR3 coding DNA: TGTGCCAGCAGTTTTAACGAGTTCTACGAGCAGTACTTC. Amino acid sequence: CASSFNEFYEQYF.

The chain recombines TRBV20-1 with TRBJ2-3, with TRBD2 matching 10 bases. This CDR3 has 14 amino acids. Trimming removed 5 bases from V and 14 bases from J; junction bases left unmatched: 16. Germline values: CDR1 DFQATT, CDR2 SNEGSKA (reference sequence). The CDR3 DNA reads TGCAGTGCTGAGCCGGGACTAGCGCTACGCGAGGGGTATTTT. Translating gives CSAEPGLALREGYF.

This chain joins TRBV20-1 and TRBJ2-3, with a weak D call TRBD1 (6 bases). Trimming took 3 bases from V and 8 from J, leaving 24 bases between them. Germline CDR1 reads DFQATT; CDR2 reads SNEGSKA (reference sequence). The CDR3 is 16 residues long. The CDR3 sequence is CSASGAGIQGFGTQYF. CDR3 coding DNA: TGCAGTGCTAGTGGGGCAGGTATTCAGGGGTTCGGTACGCAGTATTTT.

This clonotype showed up just once. The rearrangement links TRBV7-2 to TRBJ2-5, with 7 bases lining up with TRBD1. This CDR3 contains 19 residues. With V trimmed by 2 bases and J by 11 bases, 26 bases remained unmatched. Looked up from germline, CDR1 is SGHTA and CDR2 is FQGNSA. The DNA for the CDR3 is TGTGCCAGCAGCTTATCTCACATTGTGGGGACAGTCGTCATCAATGAGCAGTACTTC. Translation: CASSLSHIVGTVVINEQYF.

This chain connects TRBV5-1 to TRBJ1-4; weak D call: TRBD1 (5 bases). CDR3 length equals 15 residues. Trimming took 4 bases from V and 7 from J, leaving 17 bases between them. CDR1 SGHRS and CDR2 YFSETQ come from the germline V gene. CDR3 bases: TGCGCCAGCAGCCCCCTGGGGCCAGGCGGTGAAAAACTGTTTTTT. Its protein product is CASSPLGPGGEKLFF.

This clonotype appeared a single time. This chain joins TRBV20-1 and TRBJ1-1; TRBD1 is a possible D gene (5 bases). Per germline, CDR1 DFQATT and CDR2 SNEGSKA (reference sequence). The germline V and J ends were trimmed by 3 bases and 1 base, with 9 bases remaining between them. This CDR3 is 13 amino acids long. CDR3: CSARHGQNTEAFF. In DNA, the CDR3 is TGCAGTGCTAGGCACGGACAGAACACTGAAGCTTTCTTT.

V is TRBV11-2 and J is TRBJ2-5, with 9 nucleotides matching TRBD2. Germline assignment: CDR1 SGHAT and CDR2 FQNNGV. The CDR3 sequence is 17 residues long. V dropped 3 bases and J dropped 5; count of bases not matched to a gene: 13. The CDR3 region has the DNA TGTGCCAGCAGCTTTTTGGGCGGGAGGGCCTTCGGGGAGACCCAGTACTTC. Its protein product is CASSFLGGRAFGETQYF.

The chain joins TRBV7-9 to TRBJ2-7; no clear D gene. Looked up from germline, CDR1 is SEHNR and CDR2 is FQNEAQ (reference sequence). V was trimmed by 0 bases and J by 7 bases, leaving 10 bases between them. The CDR3 contains 13 residues. The CDR3 DNA reads TGTGCCAGCAGCTTAGCGAGTGACAATGAGCAGTACTTC. Its protein product is CASSLASDNEQYF.

This rearrangement joins TRBV5-6 to TRBJ2-1; tentatively, D is TRBD2 (6 bases). V lost 0 bases, J lost 9 bases, and 16 bases lay in between. Germline loops: CDR1 SGHDT, CDR2 YYEEEE. This CDR3 contains 15 residues. This chain's CDR3 is CASSLGFGTSGEQFF. CDR3 DNA: TGTGCCAGCAGCTTGGGGTTTGGGACTTCAGGTGAGCAGTTCTTC.

This clonotype appeared a few times. The chain uses TRBV7-2 and TRBJ2-7; 9 bases line up with TRBD2. CDR1 and CDR2 from the germline V gene are SGHTA and FQGNSA. The CDR3 length is 14 residues. V gave up 5 bases and J gave up 1 base; unmatched junction bases: 3. CDR3 nucleotide sequence: TGTGCCAGCAGCGCGGGGGGGAGTTCCTACGAGCAGTACTTC. As protein: CASSAGGSSYEQYF.

The chain is built from TRBV10-3 and TRBJ2-4; D is ambiguous. The DNA end favors TRBJ2-5, so the J call may be wrong. There are 16 residues in the CDR3. The germline V gene has CDR1 ENHRY and CDR2 SYGVKD. Here the CDR3 reads CAISESGANSKETQYF. The CDR3 bases are TGTGCCATCAGTGAGTCGGGCGCCAATTCTAAAGAGACCCAGTACTTC.

This sequence joins TRBV9 and TRBJ2-6; D may be TRBD1 (6 bases). The germline gives CDR1 SGDLS, CDR2 YYNGEE. The CDR3 is made up of 19 amino acids. Deletions cut 0 bases from V and 0 bases from J, with 16 bases between. CDR3 nucleotides: TGTGCCAGCAGCGTAGCTACAGGGCCATATCCCTCTGGGGCCAACGTCCTGACTTTC. It yields the protein CASSVATGPYPSGANVLTF. The entire variable domain, with the rest obtained from reference TRBV9 and TRBJ2-6, is as follows: DSGVTQTPKHLITATGQRVTLRCSPRSGDLSVYWYQQSLDQGLQFLIQYYNGEERAKGNILERFSAQQFPDLHSELNLSSLELGDSALYFCASSVATGPYPSGANVLTFGAGSRLTVL.

There are a few counts of this clonotype. For the CDR3, the DNA is TGTGCCAGCAGCCCACTTATTCTAGCGGGGCTACAAGAGACCCAGTACTTC. Residues: CASSPLILAGLQETQYF. J is TRBJ2-5 and V is TRBV6-1, with 9 bases lining up with TRBD2. V shed 6 bases and J 2 bases; nucleotides not matched to a gene: 13. The CDR3 is 17 amino acids. CDR1 is MNHNS, CDR2 SASEGT, per germline.

This chain connects TRBV3-1 to TRBJ2-7; TRBD2 might be the D (5 bases). The germline V gene encodes CDR1 LGHDT and CDR2 YNNKEL (reference sequence). The CDR3 totals 11 residues. V was shortened by 2 bases and J by 10 bases, with 9 bases between the two germline ends. CDR3 DNA sequence: TGTGCCAGCAGCCAAAGGACTGTTCAGTACTTC. Translation: CASSQRTVQYF.

The chain uses TRBV11-2 and TRBJ2-1; 10 nucleotides line up with TRBD2. The CDR3 sequence is 16 residues long. Germline loops: CDR1 SGHAT, CDR2 FQNNGV. V was clipped by 5 bases and J by 8 bases; unmatched bases: 12. The CDR3 loop is CASSHSRGLAVHEQFF. CDR3 DNA sequence: TGTGCCAGCAGCCACTCGAGAGGACTAGCGGTCCATGAGCAGTTCTTC.

This sequence joins TRBV27 and TRBJ2-1; D call uncertain. V gave up 5 bases and J gave up 9 bases, with 14 bases separating them. This CDR3 has 13 amino acids. The V gene's germline CDR1 is MNHEY and CDR2 SMNVEV (reference sequence). CDR3 amino acids: CASSVGLALEQFF. Here the CDR3 DNA reads TGTGCCAGCAGTGTAGGGTTGGCACTTGAGCAGTTCTTC.

The chain carries TRBV3-1 and TRBJ1-2; D unresolved. The CDR3 runs 13 residues. V lost 4 bases and J lost 7, with 13 bases in between. Germline V lookup: CDR1 LGHDT, CDR2 YNNKEL (reference sequence). The CDR3 reads CASSPTLTTGYTF. The CDR3 nucleotides are TGTGCCAGCAGCCCCACCCTTACTACTGGCTACACCTTC.

This chain uses TRBV3-1 with TRBJ2-5; 8 bases are shared with TRBD2. The last part of the DNA fits TRBJ2-7 better; the J call may be wrong. This CDR3 region has 16 residues. Germline loops: CDR1 LGHDT, CDR2 YNNKEL (reference sequence). The DNA for the CDR3 is TGTGCCAGCAGCCAAGAAACGGGACTAGATAGCTACGAGCAGTACTTC. Translated, it gives CASSQETGLDSYEQYF.

This chain links TRBV28 with TRBJ1-6; no clear D. Per the germline V gene, CDR1 is MDHEN and CDR2 is SYDVKM. Trimming removed 8 bases from V and 9 bases from J, with 17 bases in between. There are 14 residues in the CDR3. CDR3 in DNA: TGTGCCAGCCAGACTCCTAGTACCGGTTCACCCCTCCACTTT. It translates to CASQTPSTGSPLHF.

The gene calls are TRBV21-1 and TRBJ2-4; the table's TRBD2 call for D was not verified on the DNA. TRBV21-1 is recorded as a pseudogene. The CDR3 covers 15 residues. DNA for the CDR3: TGTGCCAGCAGCAAATACGGAGGCTTCTTCCATGTTCAGTACTTC. Its protein is CASSKYGGFFHVQYF.